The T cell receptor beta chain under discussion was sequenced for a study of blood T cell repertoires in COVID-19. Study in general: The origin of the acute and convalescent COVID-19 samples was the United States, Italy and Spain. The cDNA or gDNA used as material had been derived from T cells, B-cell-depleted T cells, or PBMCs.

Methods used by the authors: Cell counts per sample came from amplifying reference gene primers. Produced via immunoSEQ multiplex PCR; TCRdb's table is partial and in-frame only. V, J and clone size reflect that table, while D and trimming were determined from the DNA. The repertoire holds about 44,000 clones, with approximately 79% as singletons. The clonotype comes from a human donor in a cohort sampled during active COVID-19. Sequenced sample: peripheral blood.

CDR3 nucleotides: TGTGCCAGCAGCCAAGACAGGGAAGTCAATCAGCCCCAGCATTTT. Residues: CASSQDREVNQPQHF. The rearrangement uses TRBV4-2 and TRBJ1-5, with a tentative D call TRBD1 (5 bases). Germline V gives CDR1 LGHNA, CDR2 YNFKEQ. The V end was cut by 0 bases, the J end by 3 bases, with 9 bases between. The CDR3 has 15 amino acids.